Sequencing of this TCR beta chain was carried out in a study of blood T cells in healthy people across ages. A J-beta primer mix and a sample-barcoded 5' primer were used in a second PCR of about 7 to 12 cycles. Each cDNA molecule was tagged by a template-switch adaptor that had 12 random nucleotides. Via MiXCR, TCRdb re-called the 5' RACE reads, giving one row per CDR3 protein. The sample shows more than 1.4 million distinct CDR3 sequences, roughly 45% of them seen only once. Germline V gives CDR1 SGHRS, CDR2 YFSETQ. The CDR3 extends over 14 amino acids. V was trimmed by 5 bases and J by 1 base, leaving 11 bases between them. A note on this clonotype: Its target is not known.

Study results and caveats: When set beside aged donors, long-lived donors presented more naive CD4+ cells and higher diversity. Estimates of total diversity, which came from one million sequenced T cells, were considered to be underestimates.

Total RNA extraction produced at least 5.5 micrograms (per sample) for the study. This receptor was identified in a young woman in good health. What was sequenced was blood. The chain employs TRBV5-1 and TRBJ2-3; D might be TRBD1 (6 bases). CDR3 bases: TGCGCCAGCAGAATGGCAGGGGGCACAGATACGCAGTATTTT. It codes for CASRMAGGTDTQYF.